This TCR beta chain was found in a study of T cells in AML relapse after transplant (dated by TCRdb to between 2019 and 2020). Describing the broader study: This retrospective study examined inhibitory receptor expression and TCR repertoires of bone marrow T cells in patients who received allogeneic HSCT for myeloid malignancy. Unsorted bone marrow TCR sequencing covered three healthy donors, three patients in long-term complete remission and three patients relapsing after HSCT.

Beyond this particular receptor, the publication reports: Very few samples underpinned the TCR repertoire comparisons, and for unsorted bone marrow each group had only a few individuals. Whatever the outcome, transplanted patients had skewed bone marrow repertoires, with the top 10 alpha clonotypes reaching 30% to 35% in remission and 39% in relapse, compared with roughly 20% in healthy donors.

This clonotype is deemed medium-sized (0.01 to 0.1%). Its recognized antigen is unknown. No per-base quality is available; no much larger clone lies one base away. Receptor libraries were prepared by PCR. Instead of multiplex PCR, a modified RACE PCR protocol was used to amplify TCR alpha and beta chains from RNA. Libraries were sequenced on an Illumina MiSeq, and raw reads were demultiplexed by sample-specific barcode combinations. As for the authors' bioinformatics: TCR clonotypes were identified from the sequencing reads using MiXCR software. TCRdb took the public reads, trimmed them with fastp at Q25, ran MiXCR for clone calling and kept in-frame beta chains. All rows with the same CDR3 protein become a single entry with the most common DNA and genes. The V and J calls shown here were made by TCRdb, not taken from the authors' results. The sample table contains 950 to 1,200 distinct CDR3 sequences; only one count was recorded for 15% to 20% of them. The ten largest clonotypes hold roughly 6.5% of the sample.

The CDR3 goes from the cysteine to the phenylalanine over 13 residues. The entry retains the CDR3 DNA only, 39 bases that are in frame from base 1. A distance of 10 bases separates the germline ends of V and J, which lose 4 bases and 6 bases respectively. The germline V gene gives CDR1 as LGHNA and CDR2 as YNFKEQ. For patient comparisons, bone marrow from healthy donors was used as the control group. This TCR was recovered from a human donor in good health. The chain links TRBV4-2 with TRBJ1-5; no D gene can be assigned with confidence. Sample: bone marrow. The encoded CDR3 is CASSPPVGQPQHF. The DNA is as follows: TGTGCCAGCAGCCCCCCCGTGGGTCAGCCCCAGCATTTT.